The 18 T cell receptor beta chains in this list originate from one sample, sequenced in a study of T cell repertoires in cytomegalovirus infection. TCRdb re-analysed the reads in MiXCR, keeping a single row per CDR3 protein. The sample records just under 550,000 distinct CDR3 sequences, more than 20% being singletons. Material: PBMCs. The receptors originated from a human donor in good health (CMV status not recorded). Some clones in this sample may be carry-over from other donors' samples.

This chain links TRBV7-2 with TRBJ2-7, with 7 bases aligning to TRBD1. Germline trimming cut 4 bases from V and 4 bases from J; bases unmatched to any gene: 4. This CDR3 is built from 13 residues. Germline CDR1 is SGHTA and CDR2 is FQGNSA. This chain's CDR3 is CASSSIRGYEQYF. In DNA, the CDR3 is TGTGCCAGCAGCTCAATCAGGGGGTACGAGCAGTACTTC.

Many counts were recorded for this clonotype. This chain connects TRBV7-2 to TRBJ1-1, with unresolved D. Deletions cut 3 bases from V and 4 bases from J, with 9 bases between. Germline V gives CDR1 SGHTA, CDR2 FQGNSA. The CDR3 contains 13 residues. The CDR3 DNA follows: TGTGCCAGCAGCTTCCCGGACGGCACTGAAGCTTTCTTT. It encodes CASSFPDGTEAFF.

CDR3 sequence (DNA): TGTGCCAGCAGCTTCTCCTCACTAGCGGGAAATGAGCAGTTCTTC. Amino acids: CASSFSSLAGNEQFF. The chain uses TRBV11-3 and TRBJ2-1; 10 positions match TRBD2. The CDR3 has 15 residues. V gave up 3 bases and J gave up 7 bases; unmatched junction bases: 6. Germline loops: CDR1 SGHNT, CDR2 YENEEA.

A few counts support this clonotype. The CDR3 region is CASRVFTGSQAFF. In DNA, the CDR3 is TGTGCCAGCAGGGTATTCACAGGGAGCCAAGCTTTCTTT. The rearrangement joins TRBV28 to TRBJ1-1, with TRBD1 as a possible D gene (6 bases). Trimming cost V 6 bases and J 9 bases, with 17 bases left between them. CDR1 is MDHEN, CDR2 SYDVKM, per germline. CDR3 size: 13 residues.

The DNA of the CDR3 is TGTGCCAGCAGCTCCCTAGCGGGAGACAATGAGCAGTTCTTC. Protein sequence: CASSSLAGDNEQFF. The chain couples TRBV11-2 to TRBJ2-1; TRBD2 matches at 10 bases. Trimming cost V 4 bases and J 5 bases; bases outside gene matches: 2. The CDR3 spans 14 residues. Germline assignment: CDR1 SGHAT and CDR2 FQNNGV.

The CDR3 region has the DNA TGTGCCAGCAGTCGACGCGCAGGCTCCTACAATGAGCAGTTCTTC. Translating gives CASSRRAGSYNEQFF. The chain couples TRBV6-5 to TRBJ2-1; D remains unclear. CDR1 is MNHEY and CDR2 is SVGAGI in the germline V gene. The V end was cut by 5 bases, the J end by 0 bases, with 11 bases between. This CDR3 contains 15 residues.

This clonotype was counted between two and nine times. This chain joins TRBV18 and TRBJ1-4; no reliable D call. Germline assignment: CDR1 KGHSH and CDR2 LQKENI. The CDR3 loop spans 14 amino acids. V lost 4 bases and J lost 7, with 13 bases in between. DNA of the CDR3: TGTGCCAGCTCACAAGACTGGTGGGGTGAAAAACTGTTTTTT. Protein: CASSQDWWGEKLFF.

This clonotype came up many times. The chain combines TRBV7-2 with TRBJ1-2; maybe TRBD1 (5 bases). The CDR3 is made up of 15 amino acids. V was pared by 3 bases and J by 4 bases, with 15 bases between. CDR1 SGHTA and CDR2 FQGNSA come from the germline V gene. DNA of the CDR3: TGTGCCAGCAGCTTCGACCGGGACCTAGGCTATGGCTACACCTTC. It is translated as CASSFDRDLGYGYTF.

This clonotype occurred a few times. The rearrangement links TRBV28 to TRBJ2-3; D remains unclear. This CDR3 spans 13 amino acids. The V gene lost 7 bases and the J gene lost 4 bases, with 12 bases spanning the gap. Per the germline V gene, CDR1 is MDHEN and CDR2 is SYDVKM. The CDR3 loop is CASISSLADTQYF. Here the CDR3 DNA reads TGTGCCAGCATCTCCAGTCTAGCAGATACGCAGTATTTT.

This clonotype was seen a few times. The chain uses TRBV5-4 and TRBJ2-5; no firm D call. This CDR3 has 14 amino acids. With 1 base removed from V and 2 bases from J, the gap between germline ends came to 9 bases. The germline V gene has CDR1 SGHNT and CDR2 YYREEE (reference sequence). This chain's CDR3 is CASSLISEQETQYF. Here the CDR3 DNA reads TGTGCCAGCAGCTTGATTTCGGAACAAGAGACCCAGTACTTC.

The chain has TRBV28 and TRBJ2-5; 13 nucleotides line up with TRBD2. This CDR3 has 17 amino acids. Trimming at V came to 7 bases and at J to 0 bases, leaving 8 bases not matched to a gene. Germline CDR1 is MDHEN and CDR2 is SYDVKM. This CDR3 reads CASTLGTSGNDQETQYF. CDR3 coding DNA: TGTGCCAGCACCCTGGGGACTAGCGGGAACGACCAAGAGACCCAGTACTTC.

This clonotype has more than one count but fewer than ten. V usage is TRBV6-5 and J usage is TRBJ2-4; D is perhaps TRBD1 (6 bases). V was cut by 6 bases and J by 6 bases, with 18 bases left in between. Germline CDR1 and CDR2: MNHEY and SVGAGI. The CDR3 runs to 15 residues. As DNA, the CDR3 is TGTGCCAGCAGACCTGAGACAGGCCGAATAAACATTCAGTACTTC. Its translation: CASRPETGRINIQYF.

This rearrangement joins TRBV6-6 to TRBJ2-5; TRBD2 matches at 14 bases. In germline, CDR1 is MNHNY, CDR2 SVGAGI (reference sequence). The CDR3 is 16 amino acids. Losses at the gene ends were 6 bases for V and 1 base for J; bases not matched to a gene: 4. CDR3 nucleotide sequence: TGTGCCAGCAGACATGGGACTAGCGGGGGCCAAGAGACCCAGTACTTC. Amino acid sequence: CASRHGTSGGQETQYF.

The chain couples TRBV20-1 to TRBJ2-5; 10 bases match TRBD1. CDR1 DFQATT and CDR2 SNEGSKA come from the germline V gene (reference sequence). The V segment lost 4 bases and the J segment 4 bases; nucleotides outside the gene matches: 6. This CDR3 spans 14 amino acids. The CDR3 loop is CSANRDRGRETQYF. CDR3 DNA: TGCAGTGCTAACCGGGACAGGGGACGAGAGACCCAGTACTTC.

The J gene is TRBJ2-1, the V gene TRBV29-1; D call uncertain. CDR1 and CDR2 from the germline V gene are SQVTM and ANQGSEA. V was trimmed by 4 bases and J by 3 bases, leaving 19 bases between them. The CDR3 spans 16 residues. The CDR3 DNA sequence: TGCAGCGTTGCGGGCGACCCCCTCCTCCACTACAATGAGCAGTTCTTC. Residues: CSVAGDPLLHYNEQFF.

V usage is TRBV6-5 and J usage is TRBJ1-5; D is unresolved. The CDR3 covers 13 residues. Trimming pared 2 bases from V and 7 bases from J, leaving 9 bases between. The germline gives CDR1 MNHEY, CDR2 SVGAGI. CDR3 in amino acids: CASSYGPGQPQHF. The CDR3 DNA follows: TGTGCCAGCAGTTACGGGCCTGGCCAGCCCCAGCATTTT.

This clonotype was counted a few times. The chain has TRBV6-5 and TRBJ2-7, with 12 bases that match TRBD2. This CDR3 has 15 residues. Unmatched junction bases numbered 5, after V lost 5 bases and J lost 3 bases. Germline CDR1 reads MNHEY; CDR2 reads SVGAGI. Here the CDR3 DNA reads TGTGCCAGCAGTAAGACTAGCGGGAGAGGCTACGAGCAGTACTTC. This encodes CASSKTSGRGYEQYF.

This CDR3 is CASSLHSPNTIYF. The CDR3 DNA sequence: TGTGCCAGCAGCTTACACAGCCCAAACACCATATATTTT. The chain carries TRBV11-3 and TRBJ1-3; D not resolved. The CDR3 runs to 13 residues. Trimming stripped 2 bases from V and 6 bases from J, with 8 bases between. CDR1 and CDR2 from the germline V gene are SGHNT and YENEEA.